The 11 T cell receptor beta chains below all came from one sample that was sequenced in a study of T cell responses to AZD1222 COVID-19 vaccine. The method was immunoSEQ multiplex PCR; TCRdb's version includes in-frame clones alone and lacks a portion of them. This sample has 120,000 or so clones, with roughly 89% found just once. The sample was peripheral blood, taken on day 0 of MenACWY control vaccination. The source is an adult in good health.

The chain recombines TRBV9 with TRBJ2-7; D may be TRBD1 (6 bases). The germline V and J ends were trimmed by 3 bases and 3 bases, with 13 bases remaining between them. The length of the CDR3 is 14 residues. Per germline, CDR1 SGDLS and CDR2 YYNGEE. For the CDR3, the DNA is TGTGCCAGCAGCGAACAGGGAACAGGCTACGAGCAGTACTTC. Its protein is CASSEQGTGYEQYF.

This chain joins TRBV7-9 and TRBJ2-2; D tentatively fits TRBD1 or TRBD2 (5 bases each). With 5 bases removed from V and 16 bases from J, the gap between germline ends came to 20 bases. Germline assignment: CDR1 SEHNR and CDR2 FQNEAQ (reference sequence). This CDR3 has 13 amino acids. The CDR3 here is CASSARDGALPFF. CDR3 bases: TGTGCCAGCAGCGCCCGGGACGGAGCCCTACCGTTTTTT.

V gene TRBV10-3 combines with J gene TRBJ2-1; 7 nucleotides match TRBD2. Germline CDR1 ENHRY, CDR2 SYGVKD. V lost 1 base to trimming and J lost 0 bases; unmatched junction nucleotides: 6. The length of the CDR3 is 17 residues. This chain's CDR3 is CAISEYYGTTSYNEQFF. DNA of the CDR3: TGTGCCATCAGTGAGTATTACGGGACTACCTCCTACAATGAGCAGTTCTTC.

This chain links TRBV6-5 with TRBJ1-1, with D possibly TRBD1 on 5 matching bases. Germline loops: CDR1 MNHEY, CDR2 SVGAGI. CDR3 size: 14 residues. Trimming stripped 6 bases from V and 0 bases from J, with 11 bases between. CDR3 amino acids: CASRTQELNTEAFF. CDR3 DNA: TGTGCCAGCAGGACACAGGAGCTGAACACTGAAGCTTTCTTT.

This clone appeared a few times. The CDR3 here is CASSATGADTQYF. The CDR3 coding sequence is TGCGCCAGCAGCGCTACAGGGGCAGATACGCAGTATTTT. The chain uses TRBV5-1 and TRBJ2-3; TRBD1 matches 7 bases. The germline gives CDR1 SGHRS, CDR2 YFSETQ. There are 13 residues in the CDR3. V trimming: 4 bases; J trimming: 4 bases; junction bases outside the gene matches: 3.

The chain combines TRBV5-6 with TRBJ2-7, with D hard to call. The V gene's germline CDR1 is SGHDT and CDR2 YYEEEE. The ends were cut back, 2 bases at V and 2 bases at J, with 5 bases in the middle. This CDR3 region has 12 residues. CDR3 DNA sequence: TGTGCCAGCAGCTTTTTCACCTACGAGCAGTACTTC. As protein: CASSFFTYEQYF.

The chain carries TRBV7-6 and TRBJ2-2; TRBD1 matches at 7 bases. The length of the CDR3 is 15 residues. V was pared by 5 bases and J by 4 bases, with 7 bases of the junction left unmatched. Germline assignment: CDR1 SGHVS and CDR2 FNYEAQ. CDR3 nucleotide sequence: TGTGCCAGCAGCCAAAGACAGGGTGGCACCGGGGAGCTGTTTTTT. Protein: CASSQRQGGTGELFF.

The rearrangement links TRBV28 to TRBJ1-5; TRBD1 is a possible D gene (6 bases). V shed 3 bases and J shed 4 bases, with 10 bases lying between them. The CDR3 is 14 amino acids. Germline CDR1 MDHEN, CDR2 SYDVKM. CDR3 loop: CASSFLTGNQPQHF. The DNA for the CDR3 is TGTGCCAGCAGTTTTCTAACAGGGAATCAGCCCCAGCATTTT.

The gene calls are TRBV3-1 (or the pseudogene TRBV3-2) and TRBJ2-7, with a tentative D call TRBD2 (6 bases). V lost 0 bases and J lost 4, with 10 bases in between. Germline loops: CDR1 LGHDT, CDR2 YNNKEL (reference sequence). The CDR3 covers 14 residues. In DNA, the CDR3 is TGTGCCAGCAGCCAAGACGGGAGTTGGTACGAGCAGTACTTC. Residues: CASSQDGSWYEQYF.

This chain joins TRBV11-3 and TRBJ2-1; D perhaps matches TRBD2 (5 bases). The CDR3 has 14 residues. Trimming shortened V by 1 base and J by 10 bases, and 14 bases separated the two germline ends. Germline-derived CDR1 and CDR2 are SGHNT and YENEEA. CDR3 bases: TGTGCCAGCAGCTTAGTGGGGAGTTTCGGGGAGCAGTTCTTC. Protein: CASSLVGSFGEQFF.

The chain has TRBV4-1 and TRBJ1-2, with D possibly being TRBD1 (6 bases). Deletions cut 3 bases from V and 2 bases from J, with 13 bases between. Germline assignment: CDR1 MGHRA and CDR2 YSYEKL. This CDR3 region has 15 residues. The CDR3 DNA sequence: TGCGCCAGCAGCCACCCGACAGGAACGAACTATGGCTACACCTTC. Translating gives CASSHPTGTNYGYTF.